The clone carrying this TCR beta chain has a single count. The data belong to a study of blood T cell repertoires in COVID-19. Looked up from germline, CDR1 is SGHRS and CDR2 is YFSETQ. Trimming left V 3 bases short and J 7 bases short, with 8 bases between. The length of the CDR3 is 11 residues. Sequenced by immunoSEQ multiplex PCR; TCRdb stores in-frame clones only, minus some. The data hold about 300,000 clones, with 89% observed a single time. This TCR was recovered from a young man who had recovered from COVID-19. The genes are TRBV5-1 and TRBJ2-7; D remains unclear. The sequencing input was peripheral blood. The CDR3 DNA sequence: TGCGCCAGCAGCTCGCCCGGGGAGCAGTACTTC. Encoded protein: CASSSPGEQYF.